The clone carrying this T cell receptor beta chain came up many times. The V and J ends lost 1 base and 11 bases respectively, with 9 bases between them. Germline V gene sequence: CDR1 MGHRA, CDR2 YSYEKL. This CDR3 is 12 amino acids long. The data derive from a study of response to subunit inactivated influenza vaccine. A single record per CDR3 protein comes from TCRdb applying MiXCR to the RT-PCR reads. Among roughly 550,000 distinct CDR3 sequences listed, roughly 23% were seen once. The data also belong to a second study, concerning T cells expressing NK-cell markers. That work adds: UMIs accompanied the 5'RACE template switching by which TCR beta cDNA was made. In several experiments, an anti-gamma-delta TCR antibody restricted sorting to alpha-beta TCR T cells. The study found dominant NKG2C+ clonotypes at roughly 1.0-7.5% of CD8+ T cells in roughly six donors. A handful of donors showed these clonotypes also leading the CD3+CD56-NKG2C+ fraction. What remained unclear was the HCMV specificity of expanded NKG2C+ T cell clones.

The sequence was collected from a man aged 50 or older who received an inactivated influenza vaccine. Sequencing used CD4+ T cells sorted from PBMCs, obtained approximately 13 days after vaccination. The rearrangement uses TRBV4-1 and TRBJ2-1; D may be TRBD2 (6 bases). The CDR3 spells CASSQVRDKQFF. Here the CDR3 DNA reads TGCGCCAGCAGCCAAGTGCGGGATAAGCAGTTCTTC.